The entry below gives a single T cell receptor beta chain sequence along with its context. Its antigen is still unknown. This sample stems from a study of cytomegalovirus exposure and HLA in healthy donors. The study's findings and limits: In a later analysis, the majority of CMV-associated beta chains seemingly showed HLA restriction. Differences between HLA loci emerged in a later analysis of TCR association rates, with DRB1 most and HLA-C fewest.

The PCR ran on 60 Vbeta and 13 Jbeta primers. Only in-frame clones appear in the TCRdb table, and some are missing; sequencing was by immunoSEQ multiplex PCR. Of tens of thousands of clones in the sample, about 84% are singletons; the top ten hold 1.2%. V was clipped by 0 bases and J by 4 bases, with 7 bases between them. This CDR3 comprises 14 residues. CDR1 MGHRA and CDR2 YSYEKL come from the germline V gene. The rearrangement links TRBV4-1 to TRBJ1-3; unclear D gene. This clonotype was obtained from a girl aged 2-15 years in good health and CMV-seropositive. The sequenced sample consisted of PBMCs. The CDR3 is CASSQEPGGNTIYF. The CDR3 DNA reads TGCGCCAGCAGCCAAGAACCAGGAGGAAACACCATATATTTT.